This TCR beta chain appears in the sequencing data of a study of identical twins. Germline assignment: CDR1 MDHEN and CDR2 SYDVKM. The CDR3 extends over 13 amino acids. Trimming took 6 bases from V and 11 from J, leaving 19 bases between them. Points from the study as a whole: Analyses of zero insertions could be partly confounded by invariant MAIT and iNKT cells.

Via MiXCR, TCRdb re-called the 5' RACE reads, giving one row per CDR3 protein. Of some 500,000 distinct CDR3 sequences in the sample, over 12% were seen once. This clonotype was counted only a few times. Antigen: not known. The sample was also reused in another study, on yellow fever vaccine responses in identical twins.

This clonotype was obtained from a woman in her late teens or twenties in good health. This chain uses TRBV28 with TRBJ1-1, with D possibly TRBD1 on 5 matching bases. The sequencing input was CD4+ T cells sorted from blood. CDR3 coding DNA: TGTGCCAGCAGCCGCCCTGGGGTAGGGGATGCTTTCTTT. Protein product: CASSRPGVGDAFF.